These 23 T cell receptor beta chains were all obtained from the same sample, sequenced in a study of regulatory T cells in long-lasting Graves disease. Time point reported: newly diagnosed GD, antithyroid drugs for less than 3 months. From RNA extracted from PBMCs, the TCR library was made. Assembly of TCR beta libraries relied on iRepertoire HTBI primers together with Arm-PCR of CDR3 regions. TCRdb reanalysed the multiplex PCR reads using MiXCR and keeps one entry per CDR3 protein. The data contain almost 450,000 distinct CDR3 sequences, 16% of them singletons. These same records also appear under a second study, on T cells in Graves' hyperthyroidism and ophthalmopathy.

The sequences come from peripheral blood mononuclear cells (PBMCs), collected at new diagnosis, from a patient treated with antithyroid drugs. These receptors were obtained from a woman younger than 45 with Graves disease.

This clonotype appeared a few times. A read error may explain this, as a much larger clone is one base away. The chain couples TRBV28 to TRBJ2-7; the D gene is possibly TRBD2 (6 bases). The CDR3 sequence is 11 residues long. CDR1 is MDHEN and CDR2 is SYDVKM in the germline V gene. CDR3 sequence reads: CASRGSGEQYF. As DNA, the CDR3 is TGTGCATCACGTGGTAGCGGCGAGCAGTACTTC. Full variable domain (rest looked up from reference TRBV28 and TRBJ2-7): DVKVTQSSRYLVKRTGEKVFLECVQDMDHENMFWYRQDPGLGLRLIYFSYDVKMKEKGDIPEGYSVSREKKERFSLILESASTNQTSMYLCASRGSGEQYFGPGTRLTVT.

This clonotype was recorded many times. V usage is TRBV2 and J usage is TRBJ1-1; D remains ambiguous. CDR1 and CDR2 from the germline V gene are SNHLY and FYNNEI. There are 13 residues in the CDR3. The V gene lost 4 bases and the J gene lost 0 bases, with 6 bases spanning the gap. The CDR3 bases are TGTGCCAGCAGTGCCCAGATGAACACTGAAGCTTTCTTT. Translated: CASSAQMNTEAFF.

This clonotype was found many times. V gene TRBV28 combines with J gene TRBJ1-1; D is perhaps TRBD1 (6 bases). Per the germline V gene, CDR1 is MDHEN and CDR2 is SYDVKM. Trimming left V 7 bases short and J 0 bases short, with 18 bases between. The CDR3 contains 16 residues. The CDR3 region has the DNA TGTGCCAGCACCTCAAGAAGAAACAGGGTGAACACTGAAGCTTTCTTT. Translating gives CASTSRRNRVNTEAFF.

This clonotype was observed many times. The chain is built from TRBV7-8 and TRBJ2-3; D perhaps matches TRBD2 (5 bases). The ends were cut back, 7 bases at V and 0 bases at J, with 20 bases in the middle. CDR3 length equals 17 residues. In germline, CDR1 is SGHVS, CDR2 FQNEAQ. The CDR3 coding sequence is TGTGCCAGCACGACCGAAGGAGGTGCAACTAGCACAGATACGCAGTATTTT. Its translation is CASTTEGGATSTDTQYF.

The chain joins TRBV27 to TRBJ2-2; 12 nucleotides line up with TRBD1. The CDR3 is 18 amino acids. Germline loops: CDR1 MNHEY, CDR2 SMNVEV (reference sequence). V lost 6 bases to trimming and J lost 5 bases; unmatched junction nucleotides: 13. In DNA, the CDR3 is TGTGCCAGCAGGCCCGCCGGGACAGGGGGCAGGGAAACCGGGGAGCTGTTTTTT. It is translated as CASRPAGTGGRETGELFF.

The chain has TRBV18 and TRBJ2-3; D remains ambiguous. The CDR3 extends over 15 amino acids. Germline CDR1 is KGHSH and CDR2 is LQKENI. Trimming cost V 4 bases and J 6 bases, with 17 bases left between them. The CDR3 sequence is CASSLYPPKVDTQYF. CDR3 in DNA: TGTGCCAGCTCACTCTACCCCCCCAAAGTGGATACGCAGTATTTT.

This clonotype was seen repeatedly, ten times or more. This chain joins TRBV28 and TRBJ2-2; 12 bases are a match to TRBD2. With V trimmed by 3 bases and J by 5 bases, 13 bases remained unmatched. The CDR3 is 19 amino acids. CDR1 and CDR2 (germline): MDHEN, SYDVKM. CDR3 loop: CASSLFGLAGFSLTGELFF. The CDR3 bases are TGTGCCAGCAGTTTGTTCGGACTAGCGGGATTTTCCTTGACCGGGGAGCTGTTTTTT.

This clonotype was counted ten times or more. The chain is built from TRBV2 and TRBJ2-1; D unclear. Germline CDR1 and CDR2: SNHLY and FYNNEI. Trimming pared 2 bases from V and 0 bases from J, leaving 14 bases between. The CDR3 totals 17 residues. The CDR3 region is CASSEYSSASSYNEQFF. In DNA, the CDR3 is TGTGCCAGCAGTGAATATAGCTCGGCTAGCTCCTACAATGAGCAGTTCTTC.

This chain joins TRBV20-1 and TRBJ2-3, with 12 bases that match TRBD2. From germline, CDR1 is DFQATT and CDR2 SNEGSKA (reference sequence). This CDR3 spans 13 amino acids. V dropped 6 bases and J dropped 7; count of bases not matched to a gene: 5. The CDR3 region has the DNA TGCAGTGCAGGACTAGCGGGGACCTATACGCAGTATTTT. Its protein is CSAGLAGTYTQYF.

This clonotype was observed at least ten times. This sequence joins TRBV29-1 and TRBJ1-1; TRBD1 agrees at 9 bases. The CDR3 is 14 residues long. Germline lookup yields CDR1 SQVTM and CDR2 ANQGSEA. V lost 0 bases to trimming and J lost 6 bases; unmatched junction nucleotides: 5. The CDR3 DNA is TGCAGCGTTGAAGACCAATGGGACAGGGCTGAAGCTTTCTTT. This encodes CSVEDQWDRAEAFF.

There are many counts of this clonotype. This chain uses TRBV28 with TRBJ1-1; tentatively, D is TRBD1 (6 bases). CDR3 length: 13 amino acids. V lost 6 bases and J lost 3, with 11 bases in between. Germline CDR1 MDHEN, CDR2 SYDVKM. The CDR3 coding sequence is TGTGCCAGCAGCTTAGAGGGGGACACTGAAGCTTTCTTT. Protein: CASSLEGDTEAFF.

This clonotype was recorded a few times. The chain has TRBV30 and TRBJ2-2; 11 bases align to TRBD2. Germline values: CDR1 GTSNPN, CDR2 SVGIG (reference sequence). This CDR3 spans 14 amino acids. With 1 base clipped from V and 7 bases from J, the junction kept 2 bases outside the gene matches. CDR3 nucleotide sequence: TGTGCCTGGAGTGGACTAGCGGGACTCGGGGAGCTGTTTTTT. Encoded protein: CAWSGLAGLGELFF.

This clonotype was counted many times. This sequence joins TRBV7-3 and TRBJ2-1, with a tentative D call TRBD2 (6 bases). The V and J ends lost 1 base and 10 bases respectively, with 11 bases between them. This CDR3 is built from 13 residues. Germline V gives CDR1 SGHTA, CDR2 FQGTGA. CDR3 DNA sequence: TGTGCCAGCAGCTTAATGGAGGGCTCCGAGCAGTTCTTC. Amino acid sequence: CASSLMEGSEQFF.

The chain has TRBV6-4 and TRBJ2-2; D gene unclear. Germline CDR1 and CDR2: MRHNA and SNTAGT. The CDR3 loop spans 11 amino acids. V was shortened by 2 bases and J by 8 bases, with 3 bases between the two germline ends. This CDR3 reads CASSDIGELFF. For the CDR3, the DNA is TGTGCCAGCAGTGACATAGGGGAGCTGTTTTTT.

This clonotype was recorded many times. The rearrangement links TRBV3-1 to TRBJ2-7; D is perhaps TRBD2 (5 bases). Germline CDR1 is LGHDT and CDR2 is YNNKEL (reference sequence). Trimming pared 5 bases from V and 0 bases from J, leaving 17 bases between. The CDR3 is made up of 16 amino acids. CDR3 bases: TGTGCCAGCAGCATTGGCAGGCTAGCCGGCTCCTACGAGCAGTACTTC. The encoded protein is CASSIGRLAGSYEQYF.

A few counts support this clonotype. The chain links TRBV6-2 or TRBV6-3 to TRBJ2-2, with 11 positions matching TRBD2. Germline CDR1 and CDR2: MNHEY and SVGEGT. The CDR3 extends over 16 amino acids. V gave up 4 bases and J gave up 4 bases; unmatched junction bases: 5. CDR3 bases: TGTGCCAGCAGTTCCCGACTAGCGGGAAGCACCGGGGAGCTGTTTTTT. Its protein product is CASSSRLAGSTGELFF.

This clonotype occurred a few times. This rearrangement joins TRBV9 to TRBJ2-1; D uncertain. The CDR3 has 16 residues. In germline, CDR1 is SGDLS, CDR2 YYNGEE. V lost 1 base and J lost 5, with 16 bases in between. Here the CDR3 reads CASSVRPSGVNNEQFF. As DNA, the CDR3 is TGTGCCAGCAGCGTAAGGCCTTCTGGCGTCAACAATGAGCAGTTCTTC.

This clonotype was detected only a few times. V usage is TRBV25-1 and J usage is TRBJ1-2; tentatively, D is TRBD1 (6 bases). CDR1 is MGHDK, CDR2 SYGVNS, per germline. The V gene lost 7 bases and the J gene lost 2 bases, with 11 bases spanning the gap. The CDR3 has 13 amino acids. The CDR3 DNA reads as TGTGCCAGCACGTCGGACAGAAACTATGGCTACACCTTC. Residues: CASTSDRNYGYTF.

This sequence joins TRBV25-1 and TRBJ2-1; no clear D gene. This CDR3 region has 13 residues. From germline, CDR1 is MGHDK and CDR2 SYGVNS. The V and J ends lost 2 bases and 10 bases respectively, with 12 bases between them. The CDR3 DNA reads as TGTGCCAGCAGTGAAAGAACTTCCGGGGAGCAGTTCTTC. Encoded protein: CASSERTSGEQFF.

This clonotype was seen many times. The CDR3 spells CASHGEAYEQYF. The DNA for the CDR3 is TGTGCCAGTCACGGCGAAGCCTACGAGCAGTACTTC. The gene calls are TRBV28 and TRBJ2-7; D is unresolved. The CDR3 length is 12 residues. V lost 9 bases, J lost 2 bases, and 11 bases lay in between. In germline, CDR1 is MDHEN, CDR2 SYDVKM.

The chain uses TRBV20-1 and TRBJ2-1, with 11 positions matching TRBD2. The CDR3 runs 18 residues. V shed 6 bases and J 6 bases; nucleotides not matched to a gene: 19. Germline V gene sequence: CDR1 DFQATT, CDR2 SNEGSKA (reference sequence). The CDR3 region has the DNA TGCAGTGCCGGCGGGCAACTTTTAGCGGGAGGGCCCGGCAATGAGCAGTTCTTC. Translation gives CSAGGQLLAGGPGNEQFF.

This clonotype was counted many times. The chain carries TRBV28 and TRBJ2-7, with 9 bases that match TRBD2. The junction had 7 bases not matched to a gene; V was cut back by 3 bases and J by 4 bases. The length of the CDR3 is 15 residues. Germline lookup yields CDR1 MDHEN and CDR2 SYDVKM. The CDR3: CASSFYSGSIYEQYF. DNA of the CDR3: TGTGCCAGCAGTTTTTATAGCGGGAGTATTTACGAGCAGTACTTC.

This clonotype has a count of ten or more. The chain recombines TRBV6-1 with TRBJ2-1, with D possibly matching TRBD1 (6 bases). Trimming took off 3 bases at V and 5 bases at J, with 14 bases between the two ends. CDR3 length equals 15 residues. Germline V gene data show CDR1 as MNHNS and CDR2 as SASEGT. The chain's CDR3 is CASSEWGQTHNEQFF. Here the CDR3 DNA reads TGTGCCAGCAGTGAGTGGGGGCAGACCCACAATGAGCAGTTCTTC.